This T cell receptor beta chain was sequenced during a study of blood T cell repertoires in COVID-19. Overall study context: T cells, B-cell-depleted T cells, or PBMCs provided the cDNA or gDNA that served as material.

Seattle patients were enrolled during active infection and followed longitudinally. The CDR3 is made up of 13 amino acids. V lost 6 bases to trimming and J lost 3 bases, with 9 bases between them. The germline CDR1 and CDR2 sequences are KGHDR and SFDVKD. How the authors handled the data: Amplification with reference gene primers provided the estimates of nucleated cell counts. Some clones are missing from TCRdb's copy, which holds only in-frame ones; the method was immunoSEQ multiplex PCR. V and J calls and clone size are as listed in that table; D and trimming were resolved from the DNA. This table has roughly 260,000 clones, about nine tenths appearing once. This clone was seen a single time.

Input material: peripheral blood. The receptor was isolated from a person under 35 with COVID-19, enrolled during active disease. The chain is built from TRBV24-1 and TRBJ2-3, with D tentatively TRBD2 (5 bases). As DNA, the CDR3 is TGTGCCACCAGTATCGGGAAAACAGATACGCAGTATTTT. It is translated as CATSIGKTDTQYF.